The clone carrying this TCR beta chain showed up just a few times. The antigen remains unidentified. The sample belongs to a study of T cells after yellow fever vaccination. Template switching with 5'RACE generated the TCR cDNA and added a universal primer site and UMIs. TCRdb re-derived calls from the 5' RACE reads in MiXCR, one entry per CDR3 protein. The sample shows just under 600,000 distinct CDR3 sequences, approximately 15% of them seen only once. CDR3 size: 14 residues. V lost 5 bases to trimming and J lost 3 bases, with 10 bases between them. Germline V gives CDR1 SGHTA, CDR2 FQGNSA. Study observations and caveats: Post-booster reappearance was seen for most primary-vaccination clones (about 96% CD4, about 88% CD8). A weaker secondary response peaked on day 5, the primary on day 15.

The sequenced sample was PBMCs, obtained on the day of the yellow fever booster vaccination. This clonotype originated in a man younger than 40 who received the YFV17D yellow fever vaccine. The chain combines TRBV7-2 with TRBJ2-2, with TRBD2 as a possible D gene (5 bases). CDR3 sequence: CASSPTRDTGELFF. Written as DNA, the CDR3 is TGTGCCAGCAGCCCTACGCGGGACACCGGGGAGCTGTTTTTT.